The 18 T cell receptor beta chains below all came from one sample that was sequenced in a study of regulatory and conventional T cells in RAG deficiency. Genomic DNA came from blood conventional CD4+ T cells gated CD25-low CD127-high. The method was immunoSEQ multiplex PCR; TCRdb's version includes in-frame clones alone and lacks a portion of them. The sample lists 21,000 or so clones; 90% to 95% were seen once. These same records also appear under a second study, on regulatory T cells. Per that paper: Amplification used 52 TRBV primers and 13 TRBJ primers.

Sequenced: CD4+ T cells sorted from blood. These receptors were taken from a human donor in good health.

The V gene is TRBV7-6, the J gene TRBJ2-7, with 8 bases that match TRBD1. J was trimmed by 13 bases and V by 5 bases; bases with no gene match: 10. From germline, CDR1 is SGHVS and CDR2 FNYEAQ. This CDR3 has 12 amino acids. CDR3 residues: CASSNQGALVYF. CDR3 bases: TGTGCCAGCAGCAACCAGGGGGCCCTAGTTTACTTC.

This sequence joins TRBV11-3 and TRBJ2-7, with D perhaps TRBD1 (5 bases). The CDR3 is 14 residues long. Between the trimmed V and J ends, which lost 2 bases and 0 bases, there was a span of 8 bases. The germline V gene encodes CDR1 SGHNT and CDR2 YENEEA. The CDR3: CASSLRQGSYEQYF. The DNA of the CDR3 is TGTGCCAGCAGCTTACGCCAGGGCTCCTACGAGCAGTACTTC.

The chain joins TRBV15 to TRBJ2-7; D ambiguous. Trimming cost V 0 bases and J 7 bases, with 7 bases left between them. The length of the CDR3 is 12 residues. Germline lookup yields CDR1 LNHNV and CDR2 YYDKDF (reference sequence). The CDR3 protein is CATSRDLGEQYF. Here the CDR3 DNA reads TGTGCCACCAGCAGAGATCTCGGAGAGCAGTACTTC.

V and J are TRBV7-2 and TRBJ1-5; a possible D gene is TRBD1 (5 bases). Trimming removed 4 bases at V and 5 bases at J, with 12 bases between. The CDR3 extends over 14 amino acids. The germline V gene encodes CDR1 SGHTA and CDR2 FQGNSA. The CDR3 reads CASSSWGRDQPQHF. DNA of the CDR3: TGTGCCAGCAGCTCCTGGGGCAGAGATCAGCCCCAGCATTTT.

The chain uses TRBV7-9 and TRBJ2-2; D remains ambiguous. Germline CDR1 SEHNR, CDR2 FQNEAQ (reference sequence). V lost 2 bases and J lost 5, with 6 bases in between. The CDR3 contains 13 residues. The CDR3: CASSLSWTGELFF. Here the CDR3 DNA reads TGTGCCAGCAGCTTAAGCTGGACCGGGGAGCTGTTTTTT.

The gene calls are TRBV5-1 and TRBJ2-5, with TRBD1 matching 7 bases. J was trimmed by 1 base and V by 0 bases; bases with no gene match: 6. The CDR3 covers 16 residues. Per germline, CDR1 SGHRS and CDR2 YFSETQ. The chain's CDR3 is CASSLGATGIQETQYF. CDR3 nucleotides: TGCGCCAGCAGCTTGGGGGCGACAGGGATCCAAGAGACCCAGTACTTC.

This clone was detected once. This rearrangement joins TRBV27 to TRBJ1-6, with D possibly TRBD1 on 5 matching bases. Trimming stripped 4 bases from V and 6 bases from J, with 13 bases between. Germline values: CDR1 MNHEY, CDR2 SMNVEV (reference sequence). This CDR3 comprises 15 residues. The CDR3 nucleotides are TGTGCCAGCAGTTGGGACCCTCCACCTAATTCACCCCTCCACTTT. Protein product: CASSWDPPPNSPLHF.

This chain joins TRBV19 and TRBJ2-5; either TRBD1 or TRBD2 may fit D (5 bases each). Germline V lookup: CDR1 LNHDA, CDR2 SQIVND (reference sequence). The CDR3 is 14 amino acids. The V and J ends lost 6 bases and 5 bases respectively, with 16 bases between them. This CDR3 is CASSDGDAAETQYF. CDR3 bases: TGTGCCAGTAGCGACGGGGACGCCGCCGAGACCCAGTACTTC.

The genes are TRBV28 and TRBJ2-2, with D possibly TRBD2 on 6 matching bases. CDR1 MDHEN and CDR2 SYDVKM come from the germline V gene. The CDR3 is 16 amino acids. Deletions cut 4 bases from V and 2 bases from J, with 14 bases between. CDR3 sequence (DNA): TGTGCCAGCAGTTCGGGCGGGATAGGAAACACCGGGGAGCTGTTTTTT. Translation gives CASSSGGIGNTGELFF. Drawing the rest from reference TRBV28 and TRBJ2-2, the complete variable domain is DVKVTQSSRYLVKRTGEKVFLECVQDMDHENMFWYRQDPGLGLRLIYFSYDVKMKEKGDIPEGYSVSREKKERFSLILESASTNQTSMYLCASSSGGIGNTGELFFGEGSRLTVL.

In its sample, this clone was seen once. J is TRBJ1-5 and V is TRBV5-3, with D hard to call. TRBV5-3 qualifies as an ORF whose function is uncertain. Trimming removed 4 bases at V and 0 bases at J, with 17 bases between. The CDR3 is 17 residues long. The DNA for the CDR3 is TGTGCCAGAAGCCCTGTCCCCGAACCTTATAGCAATCAGCCCCAGCATTTT. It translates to CARSPVPEPYSNQPQHF.

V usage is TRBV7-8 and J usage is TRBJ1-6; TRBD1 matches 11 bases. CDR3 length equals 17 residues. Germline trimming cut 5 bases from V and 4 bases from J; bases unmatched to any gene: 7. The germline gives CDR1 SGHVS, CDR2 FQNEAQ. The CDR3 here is CASSPRTGGSYNSPLHF. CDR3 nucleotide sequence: TGTGCCAGCAGCCCCAGGACAGGGGGCTCATATAATTCACCCCTCCACTTT.

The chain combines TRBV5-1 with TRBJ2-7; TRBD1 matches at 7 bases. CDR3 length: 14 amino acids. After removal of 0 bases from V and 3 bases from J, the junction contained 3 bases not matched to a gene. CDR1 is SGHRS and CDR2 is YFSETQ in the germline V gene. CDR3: CASSLETGNYEQYF. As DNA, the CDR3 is TGCGCCAGCAGCTTGGAGACAGGGAACTACGAGCAGTACTTC.

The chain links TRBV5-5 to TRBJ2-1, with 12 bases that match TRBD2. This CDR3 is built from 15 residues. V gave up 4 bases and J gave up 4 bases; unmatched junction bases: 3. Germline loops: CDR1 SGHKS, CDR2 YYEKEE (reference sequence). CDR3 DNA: TGTGCCAGCAGCCCGACTAGCGGGGGATACAATGAGCAGTTCTTC. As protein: CASSPTSGGYNEQFF.

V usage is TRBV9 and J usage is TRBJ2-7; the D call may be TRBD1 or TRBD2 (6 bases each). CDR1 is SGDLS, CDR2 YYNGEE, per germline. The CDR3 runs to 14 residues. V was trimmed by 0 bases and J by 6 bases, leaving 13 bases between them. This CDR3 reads CASSVGGGPGEQYF. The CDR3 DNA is TGTGCCAGCAGCGTAGGAGGGGGGCCCGGCGAGCAGTACTTC.

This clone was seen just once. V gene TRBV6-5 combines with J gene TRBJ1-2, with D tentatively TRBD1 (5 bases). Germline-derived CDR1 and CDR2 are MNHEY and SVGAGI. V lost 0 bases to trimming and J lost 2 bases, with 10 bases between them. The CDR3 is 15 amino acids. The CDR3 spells CASSYSIGTNYGYTF. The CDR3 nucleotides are TGTGCCAGCAGTTACTCGATAGGGACCAACTATGGCTACACCTTC.

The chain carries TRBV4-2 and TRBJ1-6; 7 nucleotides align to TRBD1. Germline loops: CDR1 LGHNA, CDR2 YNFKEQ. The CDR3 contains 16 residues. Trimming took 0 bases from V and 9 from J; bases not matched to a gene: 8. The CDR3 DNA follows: TGTGCCAGCAGCCAAGATGGGGACAGCGGCAGTTCACCCCTCCACTTT. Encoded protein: CASSQDGDSGSSPLHF.

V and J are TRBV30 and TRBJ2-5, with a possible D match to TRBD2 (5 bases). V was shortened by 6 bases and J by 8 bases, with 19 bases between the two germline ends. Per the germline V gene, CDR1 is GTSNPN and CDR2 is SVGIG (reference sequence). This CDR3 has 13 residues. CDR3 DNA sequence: TGTGCCTGTCCGGGGATCCCTACAGACACCCAGTACTTC. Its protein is CACPGIPTDTQYF.

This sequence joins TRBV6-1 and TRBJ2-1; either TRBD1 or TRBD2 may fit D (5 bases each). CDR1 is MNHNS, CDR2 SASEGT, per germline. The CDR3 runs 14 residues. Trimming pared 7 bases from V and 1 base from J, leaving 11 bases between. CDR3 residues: CASTGTTSYNEQFF. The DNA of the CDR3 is TGTGCCAGCACCGGGACCACTTCCTACAATGAGCAGTTCTTC.